A single TCR beta chain is shown here with its context. Its antigen is currently unknown. These data are taken from a study of type 1 and type 2 diabetes patients. Genomic DNA was the PCR template. A primer set of 30 forward and 13 reverse primers amplified the CDR3. MiXCR was run by TCRdb on the multiplex PCR reads, yielding one entry per CDR3 protein. The data contain 280,000 or so distinct CDR3 sequences, over 45% of them singletons. Approximately 9 milliliters of peripheral blood were collected from each participant. The V gene's germline CDR1 is MDHEN and CDR2 SYDVKM. The CDR3 spans 19 residues. Study-level results: Type 2 diabetes and control samples shared highly correlated V and J usage, averaging approximately 0.97. With limited T2D and control samples, some T1D-only expanded clones may not be T1D-specific.

The clonotype was recovered from a man younger than 35 with type 2 diabetes. The chain carries TRBV28 and TRBJ2-7; 11 bases are shared with TRBD2. The DNA end is a closer match to TRBJ2-5, so the J assignment may be wrong. The sequencing sample was made of peripheral blood mononuclear cells (PBMCs). The CDR3 loop is CASSPQTSGISRWGETQYF. The CDR3 DNA follows: TGTGCCAGCAGTCCCCAGACTAGCGGGATCTCTAGATGGGGAGAGACCCAGTACTTC.